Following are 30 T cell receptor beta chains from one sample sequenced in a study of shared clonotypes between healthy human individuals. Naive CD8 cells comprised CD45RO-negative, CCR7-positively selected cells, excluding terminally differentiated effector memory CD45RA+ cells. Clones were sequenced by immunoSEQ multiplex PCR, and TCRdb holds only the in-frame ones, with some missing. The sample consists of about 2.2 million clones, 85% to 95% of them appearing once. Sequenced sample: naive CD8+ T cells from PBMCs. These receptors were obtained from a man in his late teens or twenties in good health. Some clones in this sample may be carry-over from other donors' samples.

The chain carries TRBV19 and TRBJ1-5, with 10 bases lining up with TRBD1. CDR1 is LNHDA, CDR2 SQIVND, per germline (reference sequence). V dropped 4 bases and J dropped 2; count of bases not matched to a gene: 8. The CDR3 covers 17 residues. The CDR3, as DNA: TGTGCCAGTAGTACCCCCAACGGACAGGGGGGCAATCAGCCCCAGCATTTT. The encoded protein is CASSTPNGQGGNQPQHF.

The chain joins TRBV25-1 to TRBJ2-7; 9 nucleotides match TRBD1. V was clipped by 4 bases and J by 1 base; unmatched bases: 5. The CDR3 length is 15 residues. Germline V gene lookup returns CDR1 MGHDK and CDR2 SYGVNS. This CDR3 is CASSVKGQGSYEQYF. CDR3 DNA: TGTGCCAGCAGTGTCAAAGGACAGGGGTCCTACGAGCAGTACTTC.

The DNA of the CDR3 is TGCGCCAGCAGCCGCCTACTTGCGGGAGCGGGCCACGAGCAGTACTTC. Translated, it gives CASSRLLAGAGHEQYF. The rearrangement uses TRBV4-3 and TRBJ2-7; 7 bases are shared with TRBD2. V dropped 4 bases and J dropped 5; count of bases not matched to a gene: 14. The germline gives CDR1 LGHNA, CDR2 YSLEER. This CDR3 has 16 residues.

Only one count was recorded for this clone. Here the CDR3 reads CASSEPSGTETHSSYNEQFF. The CDR3 nucleotides read TGTGCCAGCAGTGAGCCATCCGGGACAGAAACACATTCCTCCTACAATGAGCAGTTCTTC. The genes are TRBV2 and TRBJ2-1; 7 positions agree with TRBD1. This CDR3 comprises 20 residues. Germline V gene data show CDR1 as SNHLY and CDR2 as FYNNEI. Losses at the gene ends were 3 bases for V and 0 bases for J; bases not matched to a gene: 17.

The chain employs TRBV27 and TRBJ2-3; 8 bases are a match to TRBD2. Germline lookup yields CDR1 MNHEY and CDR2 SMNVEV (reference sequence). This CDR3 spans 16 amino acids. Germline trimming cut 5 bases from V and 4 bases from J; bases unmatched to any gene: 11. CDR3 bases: TGTGCCAGCAGTCAAATAGCGGGACTAAGGTCAGATACGCAGTATTTT. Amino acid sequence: CASSQIAGLRSDTQYF.

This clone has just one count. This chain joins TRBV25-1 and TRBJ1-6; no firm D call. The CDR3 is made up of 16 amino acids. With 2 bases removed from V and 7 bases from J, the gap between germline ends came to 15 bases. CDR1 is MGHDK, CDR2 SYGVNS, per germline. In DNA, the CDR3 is TGTGCCAGCAGTGAAGGACCTAACCGGAGAAATTCACCCCTCCACTTT. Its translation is CASSEGPNRRNSPLHF.

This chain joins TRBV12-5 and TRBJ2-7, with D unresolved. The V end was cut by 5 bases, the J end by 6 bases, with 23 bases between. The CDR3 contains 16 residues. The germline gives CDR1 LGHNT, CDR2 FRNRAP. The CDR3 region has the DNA TGTGCTAGTGGTCCAATCTTCCCACTACCTCGACGCGAGCAGTACTTC. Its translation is CASGPIFPLPRREQYF.

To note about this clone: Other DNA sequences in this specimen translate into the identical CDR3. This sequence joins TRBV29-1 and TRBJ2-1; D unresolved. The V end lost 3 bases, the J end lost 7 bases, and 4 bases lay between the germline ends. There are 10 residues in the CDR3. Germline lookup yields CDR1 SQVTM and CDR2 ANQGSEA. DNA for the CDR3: TGCAGCGTTGAGAGAAATGAGCAGTTCTTC. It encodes CSVERNEQFF.

The CDR3 DNA reads as TGTGCCAGCAGCTTGGTCGGGGTGAACACTGAAGCTTTCTTT. Protein product: CASSLVGVNTEAFF. The chain uses TRBV5-6 and TRBJ1-1; D not resolved. The CDR3 length is 14 residues. V shed 0 bases and J shed 0 bases, with 6 bases lying between them. Germline CDR1 is SGHDT and CDR2 is YYEEEE.

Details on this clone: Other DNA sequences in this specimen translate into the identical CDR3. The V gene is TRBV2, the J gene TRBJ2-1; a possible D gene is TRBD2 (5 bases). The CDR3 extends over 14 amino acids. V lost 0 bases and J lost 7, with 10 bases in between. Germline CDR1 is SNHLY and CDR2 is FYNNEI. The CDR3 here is CASSEADYRNEQFF. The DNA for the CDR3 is TGTGCCAGCAGTGAAGCCGACTATCGTAATGAGCAGTTCTTC. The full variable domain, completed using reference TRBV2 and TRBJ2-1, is EPEVTQTPSHQVTQMGQEVILRCVPISNHLYFYWYRQILGQKVEFLVSFYNNEISEKSEIFDDQFSVERPDGSNFTLKIRSTKLEDSAMYFCASSEADYRNEQFFGPGTRLTVL.

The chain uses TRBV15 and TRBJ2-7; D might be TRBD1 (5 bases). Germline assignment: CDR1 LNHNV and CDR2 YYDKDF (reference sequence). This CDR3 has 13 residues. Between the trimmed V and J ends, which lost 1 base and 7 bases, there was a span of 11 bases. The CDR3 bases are TGTGCCACCAGCAGAGTGGCGAAGGGGGAGCAGTACTTC. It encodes CATSRVAKGEQYF.

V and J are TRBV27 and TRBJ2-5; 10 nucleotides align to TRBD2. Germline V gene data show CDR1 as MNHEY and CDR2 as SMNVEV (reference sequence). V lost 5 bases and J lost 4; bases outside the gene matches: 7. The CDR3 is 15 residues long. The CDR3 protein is CASSEGLALIETQYF. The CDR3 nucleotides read TGTGCCAGCAGTGAGGGACTAGCGCTTATAGAGACCCAGTACTTC.

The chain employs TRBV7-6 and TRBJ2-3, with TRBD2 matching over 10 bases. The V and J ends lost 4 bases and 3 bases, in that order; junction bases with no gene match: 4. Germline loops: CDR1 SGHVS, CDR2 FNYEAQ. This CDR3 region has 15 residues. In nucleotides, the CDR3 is TGTGCCAGCAGCTCATCTAGCGGGAGAACAGATACGCAGTATTTT. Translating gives CASSSSSGRTDTQYF.

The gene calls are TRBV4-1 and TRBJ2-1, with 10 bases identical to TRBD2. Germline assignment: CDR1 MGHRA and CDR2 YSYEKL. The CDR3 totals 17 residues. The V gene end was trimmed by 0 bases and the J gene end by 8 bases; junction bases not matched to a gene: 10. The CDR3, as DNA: TGCGCCAGCAGCCAAGACAGGACGTCTAGCGGGAGACATGAGCAGTTCTTC. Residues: CASSQDRTSSGRHEQFF.

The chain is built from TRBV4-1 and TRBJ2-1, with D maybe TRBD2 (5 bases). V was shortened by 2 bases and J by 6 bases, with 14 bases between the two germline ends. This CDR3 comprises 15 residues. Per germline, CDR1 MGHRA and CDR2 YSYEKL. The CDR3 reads CASSQPGTGFNEQFF. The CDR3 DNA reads TGCGCCAGCAGCCAACCGGGAACCGGGTTCAATGAGCAGTTCTTC.

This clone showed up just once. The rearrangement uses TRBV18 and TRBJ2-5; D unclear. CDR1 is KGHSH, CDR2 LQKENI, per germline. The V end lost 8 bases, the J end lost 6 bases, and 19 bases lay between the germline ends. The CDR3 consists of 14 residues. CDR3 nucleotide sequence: TGTGCCAGCACCGACCAGTTTGATCGGCAGACCCAGTACTTC. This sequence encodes CASTDQFDRQTQYF.

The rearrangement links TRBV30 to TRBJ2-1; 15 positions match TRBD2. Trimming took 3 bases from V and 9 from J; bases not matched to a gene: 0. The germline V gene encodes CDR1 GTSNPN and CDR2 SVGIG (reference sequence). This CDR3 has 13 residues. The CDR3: CAWRGLAGGEQFF. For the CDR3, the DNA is TGTGCCTGGAGGGGACTAGCGGGAGGTGAGCAGTTCTTC.

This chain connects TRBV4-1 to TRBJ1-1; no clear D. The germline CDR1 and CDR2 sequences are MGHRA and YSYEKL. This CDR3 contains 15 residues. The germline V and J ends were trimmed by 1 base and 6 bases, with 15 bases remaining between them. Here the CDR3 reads CASSQGPWEMSEAFF. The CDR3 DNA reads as TGCGCCAGCAGCCAAGGGCCCTGGGAGATGTCTGAAGCTTTCTTT.

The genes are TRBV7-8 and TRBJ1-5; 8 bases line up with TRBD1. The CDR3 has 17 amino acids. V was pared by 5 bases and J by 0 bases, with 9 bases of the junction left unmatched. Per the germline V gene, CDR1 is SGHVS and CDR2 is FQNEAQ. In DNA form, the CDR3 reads TGTGCCAGCAGCACCAGAAGGGGACAGGATAGCAATCAGCCCCAGCATTTT. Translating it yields CASSTRRGQDSNQPQHF.

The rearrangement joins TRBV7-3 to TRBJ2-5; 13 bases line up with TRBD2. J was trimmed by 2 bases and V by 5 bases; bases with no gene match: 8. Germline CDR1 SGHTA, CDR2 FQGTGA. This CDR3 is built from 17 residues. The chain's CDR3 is CASSLRPGLAGQETQYF. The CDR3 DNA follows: TGTGCCAGCAGCCTCCGCCCGGGACTAGCGGGGCAAGAGACCCAGTACTTC.

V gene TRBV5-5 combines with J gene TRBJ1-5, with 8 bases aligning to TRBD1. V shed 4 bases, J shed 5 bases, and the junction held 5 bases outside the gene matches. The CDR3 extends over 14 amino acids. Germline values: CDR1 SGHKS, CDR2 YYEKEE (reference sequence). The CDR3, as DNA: TGTGCCAGCAGCGACAGGGGCTTCGATCAGCCCCAGCATTTT. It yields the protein CASSDRGFDQPQHF.

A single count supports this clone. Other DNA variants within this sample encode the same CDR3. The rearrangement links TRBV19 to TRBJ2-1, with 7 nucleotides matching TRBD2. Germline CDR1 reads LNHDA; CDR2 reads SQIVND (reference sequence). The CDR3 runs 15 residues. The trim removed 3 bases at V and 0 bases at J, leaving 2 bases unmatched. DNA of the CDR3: TGTGCCAGTAGTATGGGGGGGAGCTCCTACAATGAGCAGTTCTTC. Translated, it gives CASSMGGSSYNEQFF.

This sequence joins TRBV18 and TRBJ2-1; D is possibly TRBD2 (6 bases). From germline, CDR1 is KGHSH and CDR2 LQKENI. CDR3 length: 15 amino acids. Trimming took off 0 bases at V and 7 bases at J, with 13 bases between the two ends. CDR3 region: CASSPPSTRFNEQFF. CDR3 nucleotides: TGTGCCAGCTCACCACCGTCGACTAGGTTTAATGAGCAGTTCTTC. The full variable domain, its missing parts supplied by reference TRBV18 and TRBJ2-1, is NAGVMQNPRHLVRRRGQEARLRCSPMKGHSHVYWYRQLPEEGLKFMVYLQKENIIDESGMPKERFSAEFPKEGPSILRIQQVVRGDSAAYFCASSPPSTRFNEQFFGPGTRLTVL.

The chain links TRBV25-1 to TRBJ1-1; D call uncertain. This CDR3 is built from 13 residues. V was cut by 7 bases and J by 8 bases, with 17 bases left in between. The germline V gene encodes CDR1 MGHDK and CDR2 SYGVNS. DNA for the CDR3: TGTGCCAGCACTATCTCGGTGGGTAGCGAAGCTTTCTTT. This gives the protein CASTISVGSEAFF.

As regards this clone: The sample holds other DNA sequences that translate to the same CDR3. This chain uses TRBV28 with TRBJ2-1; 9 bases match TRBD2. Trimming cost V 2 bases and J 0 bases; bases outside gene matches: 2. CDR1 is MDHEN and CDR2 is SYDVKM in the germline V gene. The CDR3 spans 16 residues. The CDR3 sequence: CASSLGLAISYNEQFF. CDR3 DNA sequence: TGTGCCAGCAGTTTAGGACTAGCGATCTCCTACAATGAGCAGTTCTTC.

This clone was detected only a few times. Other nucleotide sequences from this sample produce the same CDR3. CDR3 residues: CASSLQGSNQPQHF. As DNA, the CDR3 is TGTGCCAGCAGTTTGCAGGGTAGCAATCAGCCCCAGCATTTT. The chain combines TRBV27 with TRBJ1-5; possibly TRBD1 for D (5 bases). Germline loops: CDR1 MNHEY, CDR2 SMNVEV (reference sequence). The CDR3 is 14 residues long. V was cut by 3 bases and J by 0 bases, with 6 bases left in between.

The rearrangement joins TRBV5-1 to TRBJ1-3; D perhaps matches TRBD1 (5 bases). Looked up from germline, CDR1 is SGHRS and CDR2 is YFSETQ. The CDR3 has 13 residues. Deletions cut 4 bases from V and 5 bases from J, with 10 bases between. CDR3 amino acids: CASSSDRRNTIYF. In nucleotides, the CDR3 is TGCGCCAGCAGCAGTGACAGAAGAAACACCATATATTTT.

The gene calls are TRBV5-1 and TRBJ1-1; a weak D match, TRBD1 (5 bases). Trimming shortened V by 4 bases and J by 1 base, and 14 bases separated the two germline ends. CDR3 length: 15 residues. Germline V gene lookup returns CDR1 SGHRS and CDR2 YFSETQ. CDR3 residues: CASSGAGTRNTEAFF. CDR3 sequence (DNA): TGCGCCAGCAGCGGCGCCGGGACCAGGAACACTGAAGCTTTCTTT.

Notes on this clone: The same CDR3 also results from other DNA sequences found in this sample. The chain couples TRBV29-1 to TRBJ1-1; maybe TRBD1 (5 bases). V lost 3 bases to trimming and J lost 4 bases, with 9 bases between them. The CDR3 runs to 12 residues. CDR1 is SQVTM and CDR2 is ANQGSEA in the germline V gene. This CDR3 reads CSVEAGSTEAFF. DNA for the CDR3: TGCAGCGTTGAGGCAGGGAGCACTGAAGCTTTCTTT. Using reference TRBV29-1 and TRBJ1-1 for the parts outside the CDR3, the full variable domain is SAVISQKPSRDICQRGTSLTIQCQVDSQVTMMFWYRQQPGQSLTLIATANQGSEATYESGFVIDKFPISRPNLTFSTLTVSNMSPEDSSIYLCSVEAGSTEAFFGQGTRLTVV.

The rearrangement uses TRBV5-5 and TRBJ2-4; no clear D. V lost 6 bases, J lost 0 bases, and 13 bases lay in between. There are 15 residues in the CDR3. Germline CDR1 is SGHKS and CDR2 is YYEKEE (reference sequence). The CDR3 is CASMSAGLAKNIQYF. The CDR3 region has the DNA TGTGCCAGCATGTCCGCAGGCCTAGCCAAAAACATTCAGTACTTC.